This TCR beta chain derives from a study of identical twins. The study's findings and limits: Diverse VJ usage suggested most zero-insertion clonotypes were not invariant T cells. Abundant beta clonotypes from cord blood bore fewer insertions; memory repertoires lacked this pattern. Out-of-frame TCR alpha sharing in monozygotic twins exceeded recombination model predictions.

This clonotype was picked up a small number of times. Its antigen is unidentified. V gave up 4 bases and J gave up 3 bases; unmatched junction bases: 8. Per germline, CDR1 MNHNS and CDR2 SASEGT. The CDR3 loop spans 17 amino acids. TCRdb passed the 5' RACE reads through MiXCR, listing each CDR3 protein once. The sample includes a few hundred thousand distinct CDR3 sequences, over 12% of them seen just once. The same data also contributed to another study, on yellow fever vaccine responses in identical twins. That work adds: Twins reportedly showed a vaccine T cell response that seemed partly convergent and partly personalized.

Sequenced: CD4+ T cells sorted from blood. The TCR comes from a woman in her late teens or twenties in good health. The chain carries TRBV6-1 and TRBJ2-6, with 8 bases aligning to TRBD1. The CDR3 here is CASSGDRGFFGANVLTF. The CDR3 coding sequence is TGTGCCAGCAGTGGCGACAGGGGCTTCTTTGGGGCCAACGTCCTGACTTTC.